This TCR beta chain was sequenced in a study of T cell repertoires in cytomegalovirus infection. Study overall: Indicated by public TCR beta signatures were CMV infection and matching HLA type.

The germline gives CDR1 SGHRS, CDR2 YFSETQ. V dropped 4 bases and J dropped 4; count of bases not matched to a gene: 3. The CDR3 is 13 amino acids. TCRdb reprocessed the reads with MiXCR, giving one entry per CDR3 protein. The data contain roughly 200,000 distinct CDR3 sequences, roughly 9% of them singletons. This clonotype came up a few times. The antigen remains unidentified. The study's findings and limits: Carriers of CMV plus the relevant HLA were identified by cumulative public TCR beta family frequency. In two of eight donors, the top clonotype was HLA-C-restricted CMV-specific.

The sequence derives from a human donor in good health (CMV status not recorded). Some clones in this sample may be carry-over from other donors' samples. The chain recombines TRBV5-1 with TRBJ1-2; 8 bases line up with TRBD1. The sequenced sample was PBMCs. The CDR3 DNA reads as TGCGCCAGCAGCCAGACAGGGGTCTATGGCTACACCTTC. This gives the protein CASSQTGVYGYTF.